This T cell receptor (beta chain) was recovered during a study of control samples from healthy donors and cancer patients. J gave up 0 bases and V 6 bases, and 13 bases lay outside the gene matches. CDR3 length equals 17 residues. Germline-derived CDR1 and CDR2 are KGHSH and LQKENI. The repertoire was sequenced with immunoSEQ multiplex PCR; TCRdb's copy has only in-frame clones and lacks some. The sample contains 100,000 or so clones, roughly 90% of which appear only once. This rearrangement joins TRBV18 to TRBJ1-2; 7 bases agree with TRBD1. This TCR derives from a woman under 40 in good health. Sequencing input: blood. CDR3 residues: CASSSTPGGQTNYGYTF. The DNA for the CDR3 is TGTGCCAGCTCGTCTACCCCAGGGGGACAGACTAACTATGGCTACACCTTC.